These T cell receptor beta chains were read from a single sample in a study of blood T cells in healthy people across ages. Using its own MiXCR run on the 5' RACE reads, TCRdb lists one record per CDR3 protein. The sample records around 780,000 distinct CDR3 sequences, more than 25% being singletons. These records were also assigned to another study, of T cells of mothers and their children.

Sequenced input: blood. Receptors originate from a boy aged 5 to 17 in good health. CDR3s include the opening cysteine and the closing phenylalanine or tryptophan. A D gene is named only where the DNA matches it firmly. A row's size may be missing; if present it is once, few, many or a size class.

>TRBJ1-5|NA|few|TRBV6-6
TGTGCCAGCAGTTACAGGCCATACAGCAATCAGCCCCAGCATTTT
CASSYRPYSNQPQHF
>TRBJ1-1|NA|NA|TRBV20-1
TGCAGTGCTAGAGATAAAGGGTGGAGAAACACTGAAGCTTTCTTT
CSARDKGWRNTEAFF
>TRBJ2-5|NA|few|TRBV7-2
TGTGCCAGCAGGCTCCCGCTCAAAGGGGGGGCGTGGGAGACCCAGTACTTC
CASRLPLKGGAWETQYF
>TRBJ2-7|NA|few|TRBV7-9
TGTGCCAGCAGCTTAGGGCCAGGGTACGCCTACGAGCAGTACTTC
CASSLGPGYAYEQYF
>TRBJ1-5|NA|few|TRBV19
TGTGCCAGTAGTAACACCGGGGGTCAGCCCCAGCATTTT
CASSNTGGQPQHF
>TRBJ1-4|NA|many|TRBV29-1
TGCAGCGCCTCCGGGGACGGGGCTGAAAAACTGTTTTTT
CSASGDGAEKLFF
>TRBJ2-5|NA|few|TRBV20-1
TGCAGTGGTGGGGGGGCCTGGGAGACCCAGTACTTC
CSGGGAWETQYF
>TRBJ2-5|NA|few|TRBV7-3
TGTGCCAGCAGCTTAACCGGGGGACTGGGGACCCAGTACTTC
CASSLTGGLGTQYF
>TRBJ2-5|NA|few|TRBV5-1
TGCGCCAGCAGCTTTGGGGGCTTTAGTGAGACCCAGTACTTC
CASSFGGFSETQYF
>TRBJ1-4|NA|few|TRBV6-6
TGTGCCAGCAGTTACGCAGGGTACGAAAAACTGTTTTTT
CASSYAGYEKLFF
>TRBJ2-4|TRBD2|few|TRBV2
TGTGCCAGCAGTAGAATAGCGGGGGGTTTAGCCAAAAACATTCAGTACTTC
CASSRIAGGLAKNIQYF
>TRBJ2-3|NA|few|TRBV5-1
TGCGCCAGCAGCCACGACGGTTCTAGCACAGATACGCAGTATTTT
CASSHDGSSTDTQYF
>TRBJ2-5|TRBD1|few|TRBV7-3
TGTGCCAGCAGCCACAGGGGTAGGGGAGAGACCCAGTACTTC
CASSHRGRGETQYF
>TRBJ1-2|NA|few|TRBV11-2
TGTGCCAGCAGCTTAGGACGGACGGGCTACACCTTC
CASSLGRTGYTF
>TRBJ1-1|TRBD1|few|TRBV7-9
TGTGCCAGCAGCCCCCGACAGGGTGAAGCTTTCTTT
CASSPRQGEAFF
>TRBJ1-4|NA|few|TRBV14
TGTGCCAGCAGCCAAGGGACAGTAACTAATGAAAAACTGTTTTTT
CASSQGTVTNEKLFF
>TRBJ1-1|TRBD1|once|TRBV20-1
TGCAGCATATTCCAGGGGGCGCGAACTGAAGCTTTCTTT
CSIFQGARTEAFF
>TRBJ2-7|NA|NA|TRBV10-3
TGTGCCATCAGTGGGCCAGTGAACGAGCAGTACTTC
CAISGPVNEQYF
>TRBJ2-7|NA|few|TRBV5-1
TGCGCCAGCAGCTTGATTGTGGGCACCACCTACGAGCAGTACTTC
CASSLIVGTTYEQYF
>TRBJ2-7|TRBD2|NA|TRBV20-1
TGCAGTGCTAAAGGGACTAGCACACCATACGAGCAGTACTTC
CSAKGTSTPYEQYF
>TRBJ2-3|NA|few|TRBV20-1
TGCAGTGCTCAGGGACCGATCACAGATACGCAGTATTTT
CSAQGPITDTQYF
>TRBJ1-1|TRBD1|NA|TRBV18
TGTGCCAGCTCACCACCGAACAGGGGGGACACTGAAGCTTTCTTT
CASSPPNRGDTEAFF
>TRBJ2-7|NA|NA|TRBV2
TGTGCCAGCAGTGACAGGAATCCCTACGAGCAGTACTTC
CASSDRNPYEQYF
>TRBJ2-2|NA|NA|TRBV11-2
TGTGCCAGCAGCTTAGGTCCCATCATCGCCGAGCTGTTTTTT
CASSLGPIIAELFF
>TRBJ1-5|NA|NA|TRBV28
TGTGCCAGCAGTTGGTCTGGGCAGCCCCAGCATTTT
CASSWSGQPQHF
>TRBJ2-5|NA|few|TRBV6-5
TGTGCCAGCAGTTACTCGGGAACCTCAGGGGACCAAGAGACCCAGTACTTC
CASSYSGTSGDQETQYF
>TRBJ2-7|NA|NA|TRBV9
TGTGCCAGCAGCGGCACGAAAGGCGGGGTCTCCTACGAGCAGTACTTC
CASSGTKGGVSYEQYF
>TRBJ2-5|TRBD2|few|TRBV5-1
TGCGCCAGCAGCTTGGTCGGGGCGGGGGAAGAGACCCAGTACTTC
CASSLVGAGEETQYF
>TRBJ2-3|NA|once|TRBV12-3/TRBV12-4
TGTGCCAGCACTCTCGGCTATACGCAGTATTTT
CASTLGYTQYF
>TRBJ2-1|NA|NA|TRBV30
TGTGCCCACAGGGAGCAGGGTAATCTCTACAATGAGCAGTTCTTC
CAHREQGNLYNEQFF
>TRBJ1-6|NA|NA|TRBV20-1
TGCAGTGCTAGAATCAGGGGCAGGCGTTCACCCCTCCACTTT
CSARIRGRRSPLHF
>TRBJ2-5|NA|few|TRBV27
TGTGCCAGCAGTTTAAAAGGGCGGATGGGCGCCCAAGAGACCCAGTACTTC
CASSLKGRMGAQETQYF
>TRBJ2-7|NA|NA|TRBV29-1
TGCAGCGTTGAAGATGAGCAGGAAAGTCACTACGAGCAGTACTTC
CSVEDEQESHYEQYF
>TRBJ2-6|TRBD1|NA|TRBV2
TGTGCCAGCAGTCCGCGAGTTGGACAGGGGCCTTTCTCTGGGGCCAACGTCCTGACTTTC
CASSPRVGQGPFSGANVLTF
>TRBJ1-4|TRBD1|NA|TRBV20-1
TGCAGTGCTAGAGAAAGACAGGGCGTTGGAAAACTGTTTTTT
CSARERQGVGKLFF
>TRBJ1-1|NA|NA|TRBV7-2
TGTGCCAGCAGCCTCGTGGGGATGGCTGAAGCTTTCTTT
CASSLVGMAEAFF
>TRBJ1-2|TRBD1|NA|TRBV29-1
TGCAGCGTTGAAGATGGGACAGGGGTCTATGGCTACACCTTC
CSVEDGTGVYGYTF
>TRBJ2-5|TRBD2|few|TRBV27
TGTGCCAGCAGTCCCTCCTCTTTTGTAGCGGGGGGGCAAGAGACCCAGTACTTC
CASSPSSFVAGGQETQYF
>TRBJ2-1|NA|NA|TRBV29-1
TGCAGCGTCCTCGGACATTTCTCCTACAATGAGCAGTTCTTC
CSVLGHFSYNEQFF
>TRBJ1-2|TRBD1|NA|TRBV5-1
TGCGCCAGCAGCTCTGGGCAGGGGGCTGATGGCTACACCTTC
CASSSGQGADGYTF
>TRBJ2-2|NA|few|TRBV6-5
TGTGCCGGCAGTTACTCTCGGACAGCGAACACCGGGGAGCTGTTTTTT
CAGSYSRTANTGELFF
>TRBJ1-6|TRBD1|few|TRBV9
TGTGCCAGCAGCATTATGCCGGGACAGGGCAATTTTTCACCCCTCCACTTT
CASSIMPGQGNFSPLHF
>TRBJ2-1|TRBD2|NA|TRBV2
TGTGCCAGCACCCTGCTGGTAGCGGGGGGGCGAGGTAATGAGCAGTTCTTC
CASTLLVAGGRGNEQFF
>TRBJ2-3|NA|few|TRBV10-3
TGTGCCATCAGTGAGTCCGGGACTAGCACAGATACGCAGTATTTT
CAISESGTSTDTQYF
>TRBJ1-2|TRBD1|NA|TRBV6-6
TGTGCCAGCAGTAAAGCCGGGGACAGACCTAACTATGGCTACACCTTC
CASSKAGDRPNYGYTF
>TRBJ2-3|NA|few|TRBV13
TGTGCCAGCAGCCCCGCCAGCGAACGGAAGACAGATACGCAGTATTTT
CASSPASERKTDTQYF
>TRBJ2-2|NA|few|TRBV11-2
TGTGCCAGCAGCTTACAGGTTCCCGGGGAGCTGTTTTTT
CASSLQVPGELFF
>TRBJ2-4|NA|few|TRBV12-3/TRBV12-4
TGTGCCAGCAGTACCACAGTAAACATTCAGTACTTC
CASSTTVNIQYF
>TRBJ2-7|TRBD2|few|TRBV29-1
TGCAGCGTTGAATTGCGGGGGGGCCTAGGCGAGCAGTACTTC
CSVELRGGLGEQYF
>TRBJ1-6|NA|NA|TRBV7-8
TGTGCCAGCAGCCCCGGGCCGGGGACGACAAATTCACCCCTCCACTTT
CASSPGPGTTNSPLHF
>TRBJ2-3|TRBD2|once|TRBV12-3/TRBV12-4
TGTGCCAGCAGTGGCGGGGGGAAAGCAGATACGGAATATTTT
CASSGGGKADTEYF
>TRBJ2-3|NA|NA|TRBV5-1
TGCGCCAGCAGCGCCCCACCTAGCACAGATACGCAGTATTTT
CASSAPPSTDTQYF
>TRBJ2-7|TRBD1|few|TRBV2
TGTGCCATCAACACCGGGACAGGCTCCTCCGAGCAGTACTTC
CAINTGTGSSEQYF
>TRBJ2-7|TRBD2|NA|TRBV14
TGTGCCAGCAGCCAACGGACCACGGGACTAGTTTATGGCGAGCAGTACTTC
CASSQRTTGLVYGEQYF
>TRBJ2-2|NA|NA|TRBV28
TGTGCCAGCAGGGCCGGGGGTTTTGTCGGGGAGCTGTTTTTT
CASRAGGFVGELFF